This entry lists 2 T cell receptor beta chains sequenced from one sample in a study of cytomegalovirus exposure and HLA in healthy donors. TCRdb keeps only in-frame clones here, not all; method: immunoSEQ multiplex PCR. Seen here are about 350,000 clones, roughly 90% observed once, and the top ten hold roughly 1.1%. Sequenced input: PBMCs. Receptor source: a woman aged 30 to 39 in good health and CMV-seropositive.

The chain employs TRBV5-6 and TRBJ1-5; 7 nucleotides align to TRBD1. The germline CDR1 and CDR2 sequences are SGHDT and YYEEEE. The CDR3 loop spans 15 amino acids. Losses at the gene ends were 1 base for V and 0 bases for J; bases not matched to a gene: 1. The CDR3 DNA follows: TGTGCCAGCAGCTTGACAGGGGTTAGCAATCAGCCCCAGCATTTT. Its translation is CASSLTGVSNQPQHF.

The chain recombines TRBV6-5 with TRBJ2-7, with 11 bases matching TRBD1. Germline CDR1 MNHEY, CDR2 SVGAGI. The CDR3 contains 15 residues. The V and J ends lost 6 bases and 3 bases, in that order; junction bases with no gene match: 7. In DNA, the CDR3 is TGTGCCAGCAGAAACTGGGACAGGGGGTTCTACGAGCAGTACTTC. It encodes CASRNWDRGFYEQYF.